A selection of T cell receptor beta chains follows, all from one sample in a study of technical replicates of blood from a few donors. Assay: immunoSEQ multiplex PCR; the TCRdb copy retains only in-frame clones and omits some. The sample includes 95,000 to 100,000 clones, around 95% of them seen just once. The sample was T cells isolated from PBMCs. All receptors derive from a human donor in good health. The CDR3 runs from the conserved cysteine through the conserved F or W. Each record gives: clone size, D gene, V gene, J gene, CDR3 DNA, CDR3 protein. D genes are given only for firm matches. A clone size is listed for some rows: how often the clone was seen (once, few, many), or a class if it is expanded.

>.|TRBD1|TRBV28|TRBJ1-1
TGTGCCAGCCACCGACAGGGCCTCGAAGCTTTCTTT
CASHRQGLEAFF
>.|.|TRBV11-3|TRBJ2-7
TGTGCCAGCAGCTTACGAGGGCGAGAGCAGTACTTC
CASSLRGREQYF
>.|.|TRBV19|TRBJ1-4
TGTGCCACCAGACTTGTGGCAGCCACAGAAAAACTGTTTTTT
CATRLVAATEKLFF
>.|.|TRBV28|TRBJ2-7
TGTGCCAGCAGTCAAGGACATAGGTACGAGCAGTACTTC
CASSQGHRYEQYF
>.|TRBD2|TRBV12-5|TRBJ2-5
TGTGCTAGTGGATTAGCGGGAGCTGAGACCCAGTACTTC
CASGLAGAETQYF
>once|.|TRBV15|TRBJ1-5
TGTGCCACCAGCAGAGACCCCCGGCAGGGCAATCAGCCCCAGCATTTT
CATSRDPRQGNQPQHF
>.|TRBD1|TRBV28|TRBJ2-7
TGTGCCAGCAGTTTACCGGGACAGGGGATCTCCTACGAGCAGTACTTC
CASSLPGQGISYEQYF
>.|.|TRBV5-1|TRBJ2-7
TGCGCCAGCAGCTTCTCGAGGGACAGGGGACCAGTCCCACTAGCGGGAGTCTACGAGCAGTACTTC
CASSFSRDRGPVPLAGVYEQYF
>.|TRBD1|TRBV4-1|TRBJ1-4
TGCGCCAGCAGCCTGGTGACAGGGGGCGGTGAAAAACTGTTTTTT
CASSLVTGGGEKLFF
>.|TRBD1|TRBV5-4|TRBJ2-5
TGTGCCAGCAGCATGGGACAGCACCAAGAGACCCAGTACTTC
CASSMGQHQETQYF
>.|.|TRBV29-1|TRBJ1-1
TGCAGCGTTGTTGGGACTCGGGCTTTCTTT
CSVVGTRAFF
>.|.|TRBV11-3|TRBJ1-2
TGTGCCAGCAGCGGGGAGGGGCAGACTTATGGCTACACCTTC
CASSGEGQTYGYTF
>.|TRBD2|TRBV2|TRBJ2-1
TGTGCCAGCAGCGAGCCAATTTGGGGCGGGGGGGCAGGTGAGCAGTTCTTC
CASSEPIWGGGAGEQFF
>.|.|TRBV28|TRBJ2-3
TGTGCCAGCACCGGGGATACGCAGTATTTT
CASTGDTQYF
>.|.|TRBV6-5|TRBJ2-7
TGTGCCAGCAGTTACCAGGCAGGGAATAACTACGAGCAGTACTTC
CASSYQAGNNYEQYF
>.|.|TRBV7-6|TRBJ2-1
TGTGCCAGTTGTAACAGGGATAATGAGCAGTTCTTC
CASCNRDNEQFF
>once|.|TRBV19|TRBJ2-5
TGTGCCAGTAGTATTCTGGACAGCGCTCGCGAGACCCAGTACTTC
CASSILDSARETQYF
>.|.|TRBV6-5|TRBJ1-2
TGTGCCAGCAGGGACCTCGGGATCGCCGAGGATGGCTACACCTTC
CASRDLGIAEDGYTF
>.|.|TRBV28|TRBJ1-1
TGTGCCAGCACGGGTTGGGCTTTCTTT
CASTGWAFF
>.|.|TRBV5-5|TRBJ1-4
TGTGCCAGCAGCTTGGCCCGGGTCACTAATGAAAAACTGTTTTTT
CASSLARVTNEKLFF
>.|.|TRBV7-9|TRBJ2-4
TGTGCCAGCAGCCCCCCCGTAGTTGCCAAAAACATTCAGTACTTC
CASSPPVVAKNIQYF
>once|.|TRBV5-1|TRBJ2-1
TGCGCCAGCAGCTGGGGACATGCCTCCTACAATGAGCAGTTCTTC
CASSWGHASYNEQFF
>.|.|TRBV10-3|TRBJ1-2
TGTGCCACCGGGACTCCAGGGGGCTACACCTTC
CATGTPGGYTF
>.|TRBD2|TRBV4-1|TRBJ2-7
TGCGCCAGCAGTCCTTTAGGGCTAGCGGGGGGCCGATTTGAAGAGCAGTACTTC
CASSPLGLAGGRFEEQYF
>.|TRBD1|TRBV5-6|TRBJ2-1
TGTGCCAGCAGCTTTGGGACAGGGGCCATCGATGAGCAGTTCTTC
CASSFGTGAIDEQFF
>.|TRBD2|TRBV7-9|TRBJ2-7
TGTGCCAGCAGCTTAGCGCGCGGGGGAACCTCCTACGAGCAGTACTTC
CASSLARGGTSYEQYF
>.|.|TRBV19|TRBJ2-7
TGTGCCAGTAGTATTTTTTCAGGGGACGAGCAGTACTTC
CASSIFSGDEQYF
>.|TRBD2|TRBV5-1|TRBJ2-3
TGCGCCAGCGGGACGGGGAGGGGCAGCACAGATACGCAGTATTTT
CASGTGRGSTDTQYF
>.|TRBD2|TRBV11-3|TRBJ2-5
TGTGCCAGCCGTATAGCGGGGGGGATGCTACAAGAGACCCAGTACTTC
CASRIAGGMLQETQYF
>once|TRBD1|TRBV6-5|TRBJ2-7
TGTGCCAGCAGTTACACCGCCAGGGGGCTCGTCGAGCAGTACTTC
CASSYTARGLVEQYF
>.|.|TRBV19|TRBJ1-1
TGTGCCAGTACCCGGGGATGGAACACTGAAGCTTTCTTT
CASTRGWNTEAFF
>.|TRBD2|TRBV25-1|TRBJ2-1
TGTGCCAGCGGGGCCGGGACTAGCCTCAATGAGCAGTTCTTC
CASGAGTSLNEQFF
>.|.|TRBV11-2|TRBJ2-1
TGTGCCAGCAGCTTAGGTAAGAGCTCCTACAATGAGCAGTTCTTC
CASSLGKSSYNEQFF
>.|.|TRBV19|TRBJ1-4
TGTGCCAGTAATAGAGACACGGAGCGGAATGAAAAACTGTTTTTT
CASNRDTERNEKLFF
>.|.|TRBV28|TRBJ2-1
TGTGCCAGCAGTTTCGTACAGAACAATGAGCAGTTCTTC
CASSFVQNNEQFF
>.|.|TRBV5-1|TRBJ2-1
TGCGCCAGCAGCCTGGCGTCGAATGAGCAGTTCTTC
CASSLASNEQFF
>.|.|TRBV2|TRBJ1-1
TGTGCCAGCATCGTGTCGCAGCGGGCAACTCGGAACACTGAAGCTTTCTTT
CASIVSQRATRNTEAFF